The clone carrying this T cell receptor (beta chain) was recorded only once. These data originate in a study of blood T cell repertoires in COVID-19. Measured with immunoSEQ multiplex PCR; TCRdb has only the in-frame clones, and not every one. Here the sample spans about 300,000 clones, over 85% being singletons. V was clipped by 5 bases and J by 0 bases; unmatched bases: 12. This CDR3 has 18 amino acids. CDR1 is SGHTA, CDR2 FQGNSA, per germline. The study drew participants aged about 18 to 95 years from about two dozen US areas. The chain combines TRBV7-2 with TRBJ2-5, with 10 bases matching TRBD2. The clonotype was recovered from a woman in her forties or fifties who had been exposed to COVID-19. Material for sequencing was PBMCs or T cells enriched from blood (not recorded which). This CDR3 is CASSPQHVSGGNQETQYF. CDR3 nucleotide sequence: TGTGCCAGCAGCCCGCAACATGTTAGCGGGGGGAACCAAGAGACCCAGTACTTC.